This record covers a single T cell receptor (beta chain). TCRdb keeps only in-frame clones here, not all; method: immunoSEQ multiplex PCR. The top ten hold 11% to 15% of the sample, which has 50,000 to 75,000 clones, more than 70% seen once. The V end lost 3 bases, the J end lost 10 bases, and 10 bases lay between the germline ends. Germline V gene data show CDR1 as LNHDA and CDR2 as SQIVND (reference sequence). The CDR3 spans 13 residues. The data were obtained in a study of T cell responses to AZD1222 COVID-19 vaccine. The sample in question was peripheral blood, obtained on day 0 of AZD1222 vaccination. The chain has TRBV19 and TRBJ1-6; no firm D call. This receptor was obtained from an adult in good health. This chain's CDR3 is CASSMDLASPLHF. The CDR3, as DNA: TGTGCCAGTAGTATGGACCTCGCCTCACCCCTCCACTTT.